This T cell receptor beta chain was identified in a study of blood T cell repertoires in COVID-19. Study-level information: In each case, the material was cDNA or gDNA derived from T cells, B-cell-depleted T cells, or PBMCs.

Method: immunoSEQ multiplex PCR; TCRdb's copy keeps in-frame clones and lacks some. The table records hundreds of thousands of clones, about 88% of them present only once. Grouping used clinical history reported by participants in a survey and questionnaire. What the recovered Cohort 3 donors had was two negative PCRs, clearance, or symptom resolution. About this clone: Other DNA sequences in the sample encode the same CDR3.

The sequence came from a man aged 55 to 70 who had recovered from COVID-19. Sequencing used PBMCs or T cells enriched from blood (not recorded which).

CDR3 protein: CASSVGGGTYEQYF. The DNA for the CDR3 is TGTGCCAGCAGCGTAGGTGGAGGGACCTACGAGCAGTACTTC. The rearrangement uses TRBV9 and TRBJ2-7; D may be TRBD2 (6 bases). Per germline, CDR1 SGDLS and CDR2 YYNGEE. This CDR3 contains 14 residues. V lost 0 bases to trimming and J lost 2 bases, with 9 bases between them.